These T cell receptor beta chains were read from a single sample in a study of Tregs in tolerant kidney transplant recipients. Clones were sequenced by immunoSEQ multiplex PCR, and TCRdb holds only the in-frame ones, with some missing. The table includes about 77,000 clones, roughly 98% detected once. The input for sequencing was CD4+ T cells from blood, taken before the transplant. The receptors come from a human donor who received a combined kidney and bone marrow transplant. CDR3s include the opening cysteine and the closing phenylalanine or tryptophan. Fields, in order: V gene, J gene, D gene, clone size, CDR3 protein, CDR3 DNA. D genes are given only for firm matches. Where a row states a size, it is once, few, many or the class of an expanded clone; other rows omit it.

>TRBV7-9|TRBJ1-3|-|-
CASSRSNRDRISGNTIYF
TGTGCCAGCAGCCGCTCCAATCGAGACAGGATCTCTGGAAACACCATATATTTT
>TRBV12-5|TRBJ1-3|-|-
CASGSQRSLSGNTIYF
TGTGCTAGTGGTTCCCAGAGGTCACTCTCTGGAAACACCATATATTTT
>TRBV9|TRBJ2-3|TRBD2|-
CASSVGLAGAIDTQYF
TGTGCCAGCAGCGTAGGCCTAGCGGGAGCTATAGATACGCAGTATTTT
>TRBV9|TRBJ1-2|-|-
CASSILSNYGYTF
TGTGCCAGCAGCATCCTCAGTAACTATGGCTACACCTTC
>TRBV27|TRBJ1-1|-|-
CASSFHPGNTEAFF
TGTGCCAGCAGTTTCCATCCCGGGAACACTGAAGCTTTCTTT
>TRBV7-3|TRBJ2-1|TRBD2|-
CASSLDIAGERGVFF
TGTGCCAGCAGCTTAGATATAGCGGGAGAAAGAGGCGTGTTCTTC
>TRBV6-4|TRBJ1-1|-|once
CASSDGQNTEAFF
TGTGCCAGCAGTGACGGACAGAACACTGAAGCTTTCTTT
>TRBV28|TRBJ1-5|TRBD1|-
CASSFRGQGNQPQHF
TGTGCCAGCAGTTTTAGGGGACAGGGGAATCAGCCCCAGCATTTT
>TRBV4-1|TRBJ2-1|-|-
CATQGGSEQFF
TGCGCCACCCAGGGTGGCTCTGAGCAGTTCTTC
>TRBV30|TRBJ1-1|TRBD1|-
CAWSDRDGTEAFF
TGTGCCTGGAGCGACAGGGATGGCACTGAAGCTTTCTTT
>TRBV18|TRBJ1-1|-|-
CASSPRVSTATLMNTEAFF
TGTGCCAGCTCACCACGAGTCTCGACAGCCACTCTCATGAACACTGAAGCTTTCTTT
>TRBV11-2|TRBJ1-3|TRBD1|-
CASRGQFFSGNTIYF
TGTGCCAGCCGGGGACAGTTTTTCTCTGGAAACACCATATATTTT
>TRBV18|TRBJ1-5|-|once
CASSPEGRGRYQPQHF
TGTGCCAGCTCACCTGAGGGCAGGGGAAGGTACCAGCCCCAGCATTTT
>TRBV19|TRBJ2-1|TRBD2|-
CASSMRAGVGIEQFF
TGTGCCAGTAGTATGAGAGCGGGAGTGGGAATTGAGCAGTTCTTC
>TRBV7-8|TRBJ2-7|TRBD1|-
CASSLSGTGPYEQYF
TGTGCCAGCAGCCTATCCGGGACAGGCCCCTACGAGCAGTACTTC
>TRBV29-1|TRBJ1-5|TRBD1|-
CSVLGQDYQPQHF
TGCAGCGTTTTGGGACAGGACTATCAGCCCCAGCATTTT
>TRBV6-5|TRBJ1-1|TRBD1|-
CASSYSRGPEAFF
TGTGCCAGCAGTTACTCCAGGGGGCCTGAAGCTTTCTTT
>TRBV7-3|TRBJ2-1|-|-
CASSLQGAGNEQFF
TGTGCCAGCAGCTTACAAGGGGCTGGGAATGAGCAGTTCTTC
>TRBV18|TRBJ1-5|-|-
CASSPRGRDQPQHF
TGTGCCAGCTCACCCAGGGGAAGGGATCAGCCCCAGCATTTT
>TRBV5-4|TRBJ1-1|TRBD1|-
CASSLKSGQGNTEAFF
TGTGCCAGCAGCTTGAAATCTGGACAGGGGAACACTGAAGCTTTCTTT
>TRBV2|TRBJ2-3|TRBD1|-
CASSEWVQGADTQYF
TGTGCCAGCAGTGAATGGGTACAGGGGGCAGATACGCAGTATTTT
>TRBV2|TRBJ2-2|TRBD2|-
CASIEGREGTGELFF
TGTGCCAGCATCGAGGGGAGGGAGGGGACCGGGGAGCTGTTTTTT
>TRBV7-9|TRBJ1-1|-|-
CASSLVVGGTEAFF
TGTGCCAGCAGCTTAGTAGTAGGGGGCACTGAAGCTTTCTTT
>TRBV18|TRBJ1-1|-|-
CASSPWQSNTEAFF
TGTGCCAGCTCACCATGGCAGTCGAACACTGAAGCTTTCTTT
>TRBV4-1|TRBJ2-1|TRBD2|-
CAASGSGFSYNEQFF
TGCGCCGCTAGCGGTTCAGGGTTTTCCTACAATGAGCAGTTCTTC
>TRBV28|TRBJ2-6|-|-
CASSSTFGRRSGANVLTF
TGTGCCAGCAGTTCCACCTTTGGGCGCCGCTCTGGGGCCAACGTCCTGACTTTC
>TRBV11-2|TRBJ1-1|-|-
CASSFTRGEAFF
TGTGCCAGCAGCTTTACCAGGGGAGAAGCTTTCTTT
>TRBV7-9|TRBJ1-4|TRBD1|-
CASSVTGTGGEKLFF
TGTGCCAGCAGCGTCACCGGGACAGGGGGTGAAAAACTGTTTTTT
>TRBV6-5|TRBJ1-1|-|-
CASRARRDMNTEAFF
TGTGCCAGCAGAGCTAGACGGGACATGAACACTGAAGCTTTCTTT
>TRBV5-1|TRBJ2-3|-|-
CASSLAYRGGTRSTDTQYF
TGCGCCAGCAGCTTAGCCTACAGGGGTGGGACTAGAAGCACAGATACGCAGTATTTT
>TRBV2|TRBJ2-1|TRBD2|-
CASSELASGKTYNEQFF
TGTGCCAGCAGTGAACTCGCCAGCGGGAAAACCTACAATGAGCAGTTCTTC
>TRBV7-2|TRBJ1-6|-|-
CASRDWNSPLHF
TGTGCCAGCAGAGACTGGAATTCACCCCTCCACTTT
>TRBV6-1|TRBJ1-1|-|-
CASNARAATEAFF
TGTGCCAGCAATGCCAGGGCAGCGACTGAAGCTTTCTTT
>TRBV2|TRBJ2-4|TRBD1|-
CASSEQIPTETGTAVPLAKNIQYF
TGTGCCAGCAGTGAGCAGATCCCAACTGAAACCGGGACAGCTGTCCCTTTAGCCAAAAACATTCAGTACTTC
>TRBV9|TRBJ1-1|TRBD1|-
CASSANHRGRWTEAFF
TGTGCCAGCAGCGCTAACCACAGGGGGCGTTGGACTGAAGCTTTCTTT
>TRBV7-2|TRBJ2-7|-|-
CASSAGTLYEQYF
TGTGCCAGCAGCGCAGGGACTCTATACGAGCAGTACTTC
>TRBV7-2|TRBJ1-3|-|-
CASSQRGGRNTIYF
TGTGCCAGCAGCCAGAGGGGGGGGAGAAACACCATATATTTT
>TRBV5-1|TRBJ2-3|TRBD1|-
CASSSPQGGDTQYF
TGCGCCAGCAGCTCGCCCCAAGGGGGCGATACGCAGTATTTT
>TRBV7-2|TRBJ2-1|-|-
CASSLAAGSYNEQFF
TGTGCCAGCAGCTTAGCGGCGGGATCATACAATGAGCAGTTCTTC
>TRBV9|TRBJ2-3|TRBD2|once
CASSEGLAGDKGTDTQYF
TGTGCCAGCAGCGAGGGACTAGCGGGAGATAAAGGGACAGATACGCAGTATTTT
>TRBV4-2|TRBJ1-4|-|few
CASSQDWRGAEEKLFF
TGTGCCAGCAGCCAAGATTGGCGGGGGGCAGAAGAAAAACTGTTTTTT